The entry that follows covers one T cell receptor beta chain sequence. The data derive from a study of blood T cell repertoires in COVID-19. Study background: Researchers got acute and convalescent COVID-19 samples from the United States, Italy and Spain. Sample material is recorded as cDNA or gDNA derived from T cells, B-cell-depleted T cells, or PBMCs.

Germline loops: CDR1 SGHNT, CDR2 YYREEE (reference sequence). V lost 5 bases and J lost 2, with 18 bases in between. The CDR3 extends over 16 amino acids. As processed by the authors: Researchers report that nucleated cell counts were estimated from reference gene primer amplification. Assay used: immunoSEQ multiplex PCR; TCRdb lists only in-frame clones, some missing. The V and J calls and clone size are taken from that table; D and trimming were inferred from the DNA. The sample records around 120,000 clones, around 79% being singletons. Material: peripheral blood. This sequence originates from a man aged 45-65 years with acute or convalescent COVID-19. The rearrangement links TRBV5-4 to TRBJ2-3; D is perhaps TRBD2 (6 bases). As DNA, the CDR3 is TGTGCCAGCAGTCTAGCGACCCGAAGAACCACAGATACGCAGTATTTT. Its translation: CASSLATRRTTDTQYF.